This TCR beta chain was retrieved from a study of chemoradiotherapy in HPV16-positive cancers. Study at large: Functional T-cell assays on two HPV16-positive patients' cells defined candidate HPV-specific clones and common TCR motifs.

This clone was seen a single time. Its antigen is unknown. Study results and caveats: HPV-responsive T-cell expansion during chemoradiotherapy was linked to improved recurrence-free survival in HPV16-positive patients.

Data came from immunoSEQ multiplex PCR; TCRdb stores just in-frame clones and leaves some out. This table holds more than 15,000 clones, just under 80% found once. This CDR3 has 15 amino acids. Germline assignment: CDR1 MNHEY and CDR2 SMNVEV (reference sequence). Trimming took 2 bases from V and 0 from J, leaving 8 bases between them. Samples were taken several times over chemoradiotherapy. The receptor was derived from a human donor with HPV-associated anogenital cancer. The gene calls are TRBV27 and TRBJ1-5, with D tentatively TRBD1 (6 bases). The sample was gathered from a patient who underwent chemoradiotherapy. The CDR3 region is CASSLGRGSNQPQHF. The CDR3 coding sequence is TGTGCCAGCAGTTTAGGCAGGGGTAGCAATCAGCCCCAGCATTTT.